These 2 T cell receptor beta chains came from one sample sequenced in a study of blood T cell repertoires in COVID-19. TCRdb's table, derived via immunoSEQ multiplex PCR, lists solely in-frame clones and lacks some. This sample has around 390,000 clones; just under 90% occur once, and the top ten carry approximately 9.3%. The sequencing input was PBMCs or T cells enriched from blood (not recorded which). Source of these receptors: a woman aged 45-65 years who had recovered from COVID-19.

Regarding this clone: A junction boundary mismatches the germline segment, possibly from a read error. V gene TRBV18 combines with J gene TRBJ1-2; 7 nucleotides line up with TRBD1. The CDR3 runs to 12 residues. The germline V gene has CDR1 KGHSH and CDR2 LQKENI. The CDR3 DNA is TGTGCCAGCTCATCCACCGGGACAGAAGTTTACTTC. It encodes CASSSTGTEVYF.

The table lists this clone with a count of one. Written as DNA, the CDR3 is TGTGCCAGCACCGATTGGGGGCAGGGAAATAACGGGGAGCTGTTTTTT. Translating gives CASTDWGQGNNGELFF. This chain uses TRBV27 with TRBJ2-2; D is perhaps TRBD1 (6 bases). The CDR3 is made up of 16 amino acids. In germline, CDR1 is MNHEY, CDR2 SMNVEV (reference sequence). The ends were cut back, 7 bases at V and 7 bases at J, with 22 bases in the middle.